A selection of T cell receptor beta chains follows, all from one sample in a study of T cells in tumors after PD-1 blockade. Here immunoSEQ multiplex PCR was the method, and the copy in TCRdb shows in-frame clones only, minus some. The sample consists of 13,000 to 15,000 clones, approximately 73% of them appearing once. Sequences were derived from tumor tissue, sampled after anti-PD-1 treatment. Every receptor here comes from a human donor with cutaneous squamous cell carcinoma. Both conserved end residues are part of each CDR3. The D gene is left open where the match is weak. Clone size is not always given. Where it is, it says once, few, many or a class for expanded clones.

D: NA
V: TRBV2
size: NA
J: TRBJ2-7
CDR3: CASIKGRANYEQYF
DNA: TGTGCCAGCATTAAGGGCAGGGCAAACTACGAGCAGTACTTC

D: TRBD2
V: TRBV5-4
size: medium-sized
J: TRBJ2-1
CDR3: CASSYSERGLNEQFF
DNA: TGTGCCAGCAGCTATTCCGAGCGGGGGCTCAATGAGCAGTTCTTC

D: NA
V: TRBV15
size: NA
J: TRBJ2-7
CDR3: CATSRRANSYEQYF
DNA: TGTGCCACCAGCAGACGGGCCAACTCCTACGAGCAGTACTTC

D: NA
V: TRBV5-4
size: NA
J: TRBJ2-7
CDR3: CASSSRGFLVDEQYF
DNA: TGTGCCAGCAGCTCGCGGGGTTTTTTGGTGGACGAGCAGTACTTC

D: TRBD1
V: TRBV6-1
size: NA
J: TRBJ1-1
CDR3: CASSEPQGARTEAFF
DNA: TGTGCCAGCAGTGAGCCCCAGGGGGCACGGACTGAAGCTTTCTTT

D: TRBD2
V: TRBV19
size: NA
J: TRBJ2-1
CDR3: CASSVTAASGSSYNEQFF
DNA: TGTGCCAGTAGTGTAACCGCCGCTAGCGGGAGTTCATACAATGAGCAGTTCTTC

D: NA
V: TRBV14
size: few
J: TRBJ1-1
CDR3: CASSQPGMNTEAFF
DNA: TGTGCCAGCAGCCAGCCAGGAATGAACACTGAAGCTTTCTTT

D: TRBD1
V: TRBV2
size: NA
J: TRBJ2-5
CDR3: CASRAGTGGQETQYF
DNA: TGTGCCAGCAGAGCCGGGACAGGGGGACAAGAGACCCAGTACTTC

D: NA
V: TRBV6-2/TRBV6-3
size: NA
J: TRBJ2-2
CDR3: CASSYWTAYTGELFF
DNA: TGTGCCAGCAGTTATTGGACAGCCTACACCGGGGAGCTGTTTTTT

D: NA
V: TRBV12-3/TRBV12-4
size: few
J: TRBJ2-5
CDR3: CASSLGVQETQYF
DNA: TGTGCCAGCAGTTTGGGGGTCCAAGAGACCCAGTACTTC

D: TRBD1
V: TRBV28
size: NA
J: TRBJ1-4
CDR3: CASSLVGGLEKLFF
DNA: TGTGCCAGCAGTTTGGTAGGGGGCTTGGAAAAACTGTTTTTT

D: TRBD1
V: TRBV28
size: NA
J: TRBJ2-4
CDR3: CASSSAGGVKNIQYF
DNA: TGTGCCAGCAGTTCGGCAGGGGGCGTCAAAAACATTCAGTACTTC

D: NA
V: TRBV7-2
size: NA
J: TRBJ1-6
CDR3: CASSSSVSGGSPLHF
DNA: TGTGCCAGCAGCTCGAGTGTATCGGGGGGTTCACCCCTCCACTTT

D: NA
V: TRBV28
size: NA
J: TRBJ2-5
CDR3: CASSLQTGETQYF
DNA: TGTGCCAGCAGTTTACAGACGGGGGAGACCCAGTACTTC

D: TRBD2
V: TRBV3-1/TRBV3-2
size: few
J: TRBJ2-4
CDR3: CASSQQSTSGPKNIQYF
DNA: TGTGCCAGCAGCCAACAGTCGACTAGCGGCCCGAAAAACATTCAGTACTTC

D: NA
V: TRBV27
size: once
J: TRBJ2-7
CDR3: CASSLSVGRGGRYEQYF
DNA: TGTGCCAGCAGTTTATCGGTGGGGAGGGGGGGCAGGTACGAGCAGTACTTC

D: TRBD1
V: TRBV10-3
size: NA
J: TRBJ2-1
CDR3: CAISGGQGTYNEQFF
DNA: TGTGCCATCAGTGGGGGACAGGGGACCTACAATGAGCAGTTCTTC

D: NA
V: TRBV13
size: NA
J: TRBJ2-2
CDR3: CASSPTVLTGELFF
DNA: TGTGCCAGCAGCCCGACAGTTTTGACCGGGGAGCTGTTTTTT

D: TRBD1
V: TRBV5-4
size: NA
J: TRBJ2-3
CDR3: CASRYRDRITDTQYF
DNA: TGTGCCAGCAGATACCGGGACAGGATCACAGATACGCAGTATTTT

D: NA
V: TRBV6-5
size: NA
J: TRBJ2-3
CDR3: CASSYRRGVEDTQYF
DNA: TGTGCCAGCAGTTACCGCAGGGGGGTTGAAGATACGCAGTATTTT

D: NA
V: TRBV2
size: few
J: TRBJ1-1
CDR3: CASSGGTSMNTEAFF
DNA: TGTGCCAGCAGTGGTGGGACCTCCATGAACACTGAAGCTTTCTTT

D: NA
V: TRBV6-5
size: few
J: TRBJ1-6
CDR3: CASSSASGAWPLHF
DNA: TGTGCCAGCAGTTCTGCGTCGGGGGCTTGGCCCCTCCACTTT

D: TRBD1
V: TRBV7-3
size: NA
J: TRBJ1-3
CDR3: CASSLTGGSGNTIYF
DNA: TGTGCCAGCAGCCTCACAGGGGGCTCTGGAAACACCATATATTTT

D: TRBD1
V: TRBV5-1
size: few
J: TRBJ1-4
CDR3: CASSQGQGVRNEKLFF
DNA: TGCGCCAGCAGCCAGGGACAGGGGGTTCGGAATGAAAAACTGTTTTTT

D: TRBD2
V: TRBV2
size: NA
J: TRBJ2-1
CDR3: CASMMGLTLGAYNEQFF
DNA: TGTGCCAGCATGATGGGACTAACCCTTGGCGCCTACAATGAGCAGTTCTTC

D: NA
V: TRBV7-9
size: NA
J: TRBJ1-1
CDR3: CASSLDMNTEAFF
DNA: TGTGCCAGCAGCCTAGATATGAACACTGAAGCTTTCTTT

D: NA
V: TRBV5-4
size: NA
J: TRBJ1-5
CDR3: CASRTDNQPQHF
DNA: TGTGCCAGTAGGACAGACAATCAGCCCCAGCATTTT

D: NA
V: TRBV19
size: NA
J: TRBJ2-1
CDR3: CASSSSRGQYNEQFF
DNA: TGTGCCAGTAGTAGTTCCCGGGGGCAGTACAATGAGCAGTTCTTC

D: NA
V: TRBV19
size: NA
J: TRBJ2-3
CDR3: CASSMRSRGRLADTQYF
DNA: TGTGCCAGTAGTATGAGGTCCCGGGGTCGTCTTGCAGATACGCAGTATTTT

D: NA
V: TRBV13
size: NA
J: TRBJ2-1
CDR3: CASSRDHTYNEQFF
DNA: TGTGCCAGCAGTCGGGACCATACCTACAATGAGCAGTTCTTC

D: NA
V: TRBV6-1
size: NA
J: TRBJ2-7
CDR3: CASSEDIYEQYF
DNA: TGTGCCAGCAGTGAGGACATCTACGAGCAGTACTTC

D: TRBD2
V: TRBV7-2
size: NA
J: TRBJ2-1
CDR3: CASSIRTSGRVYNEQFF
DNA: TGTGCCAGCAGCATACGCACTAGCGGGAGGGTCTACAATGAGCAGTTCTTC

D: TRBD1
V: TRBV28
size: few
J: TRBJ2-6
CDR3: CASSTIRDRGSLGANVLTF
DNA: TGTGCCAGCAGTACTATCCGGGACAGGGGAAGTTTGGGGGCCAACGTCCTGACTTTC

D: TRBD1
V: TRBV6-5
size: NA
J: TRBJ1-1
CDR3: CASSDRVGVTEAFF
DNA: TGTGCCAGCAGCGACAGGGTCGGAGTCACTGAAGCTTTCTTT

D: NA
V: TRBV13
size: NA
J: TRBJ1-1
CDR3: CASSFRGSEAFF
DNA: TGTGCCAGCAGCTTTAGAGGTTCTGAAGCTTTCTTT

D: TRBD2
V: TRBV9
size: once
J: TRBJ2-3
CDR3: CASSAAGGSDTQYF
DNA: TGTGCCAGCAGCGCCGCGGGAGGGTCAGATACGCAGTATTTT